Listed below are T cell receptor beta chains from one sample, sequenced in a study of cytomegalovirus exposure and HLA in healthy donors. Clones were read by immunoSEQ multiplex PCR, and TCRdb kept only the in-frame ones, dropping some. The sample gives approximately 270,000 clones, 65% to 90% of which show up once; roughly 1% is in the top ten. The sample comprised PBMCs. The source is a woman aged 18-29 years in good health and CMV-seronegative. CDR3s include the opening cysteine and the closing phenylalanine or tryptophan. Each record gives: V gene, J gene, clone size, D gene, CDR3 protein, CDR3 DNA. A D gene is named only where the DNA matches it firmly. Expanded clones get a size class; other rows say once, few or many, or leave the size out.

V gene: TRBV5-1; J gene: TRBJ1-1; clone size: .; D gene: .; CDR3 protein: CASSVGDPRSTEAFF; CDR3 DNA: TGCGCCAGCAGCGTGGGCGATCCGAGGAGCACTGAAGCTTTCTTT
V gene: TRBV4-3; J gene: TRBJ2-1; clone size: .; D gene: TRBD1; CDR3 protein: CASSQGGTGGLNEQFF; CDR3 DNA: TGCGCCAGCAGCCAAGGGGGGACAGGGGGCCTCAATGAGCAGTTCTTC
V gene: TRBV9; J gene: TRBJ2-2; clone size: many; D gene: TRBD2; CDR3 protein: CASSVDRGVTGELFF; CDR3 DNA: TGTGCCAGCAGCGTAGACCGGGGGGTCACCGGGGAGCTGTTTTTT
V gene: TRBV10-1; J gene: TRBJ2-1; clone size: .; D gene: TRBD1; CDR3 protein: CASSDVGQGHNEQFF; CDR3 DNA: TGCGCCAGCAGTGATGTGGGACAGGGTCACAATGAGCAGTTCTTC
V gene: TRBV28; J gene: TRBJ1-3; clone size: once; D gene: .; CDR3 protein: CASSYQGIAGNTIYF; CDR3 DNA: TGTGCCAGCAGTTATCAGGGGATTGCTGGAAACACCATATATTTT
V gene: TRBV6-5; J gene: TRBJ2-7; clone size: .; D gene: .; CDR3 protein: CASSYSIETVTHEQYF; CDR3 DNA: TGTGCCAGCAGTTACTCCATTGAGACAGTTACGCACGAGCAGTACTTC
V gene: TRBV7-2; J gene: TRBJ2-7; clone size: .; D gene: .; CDR3 protein: CASSLSIGSSYEQYF; CDR3 DNA: TGTGCCAGCAGCTTAAGCATCGGGAGCTCCTACGAGCAGTACTTC
V gene: TRBV13; J gene: TRBJ2-7; clone size: once; D gene: TRBD1; CDR3 protein: CASSLMRTGYEQYF; CDR3 DNA: TGTGCCAGCAGCTTAATGAGGACAGGCTACGAGCAGTACTTC
V gene: TRBV2; J gene: TRBJ2-7; clone size: .; D gene: TRBD1; CDR3 protein: CARGTVSYEQYF; CDR3 DNA: TGTGCCAGGGGGACAGTTTCCTACGAGCAGTACTTC
V gene: TRBV10-2; J gene: TRBJ2-7; clone size: .; D gene: TRBD2; CDR3 protein: CASSEPYTSGSGEQYF; CDR3 DNA: TGCGCCAGCAGTGAGCCCTACACTAGCGGGAGTGGCGAGCAGTACTTC
V gene: TRBV6-5; J gene: TRBJ1-1; clone size: .; D gene: .; CDR3 protein: CASTRAGRSEAFF; CDR3 DNA: TGTGCCAGCACCCGGGCAGGGAGGAGTGAAGCTTTCTTT
V gene: TRBV7-2; J gene: TRBJ2-1; clone size: .; D gene: TRBD2; CDR3 protein: CASSLDSGRDGEQFF; CDR3 DNA: TGTGCCAGCAGCTTAGACAGCGGGAGGGACGGTGAGCAGTTCTTC
V gene: TRBV18; J gene: TRBJ1-6; clone size: few; D gene: .; CDR3 protein: CASSQKEGIVSPLHF; CDR3 DNA: TGTGCCAGCTCACAAAAGGAGGGGATAGTATCACCCCTCCACTTT
V gene: TRBV7-6; J gene: TRBJ1-5; clone size: .; D gene: .; CDR3 protein: CASSDRFSNQPQHF; CDR3 DNA: TGTGCCAGCAGCGACAGGTTTAGCAATCAGCCCCAGCATTTT
V gene: TRBV6-6; J gene: TRBJ2-7; clone size: .; D gene: TRBD2; CDR3 protein: CASSYPGLAAYEQYF; CDR3 DNA: TGTGCCAGCAGTTACCCGGGACTAGCAGCCTACGAGCAGTACTTC
V gene: TRBV18; J gene: TRBJ2-7; clone size: .; D gene: TRBD2; CDR3 protein: CASSPAFETSGLGEQYF; CDR3 DNA: TGTGCCAGCTCACCAGCTTTCGAGACTAGCGGTTTGGGCGAGCAGTACTTC
V gene: TRBV16; J gene: TRBJ2-3; clone size: .; D gene: TRBD2; CDR3 protein: CASSPGLAGTDTQYF; CDR3 DNA: TGTGCCAGCAGCCCCGGGCTAGCGGGCACAGATACGCAGTATTTT
V gene: TRBV10-2; J gene: TRBJ1-2; clone size: .; D gene: .; CDR3 protein: CASKPGYYGYTF; CDR3 DNA: TGCGCCAGCAAACCAGGGTACTATGGCTACACCTTC
V gene: TRBV10-1; J gene: TRBJ2-5; clone size: once; D gene: .; CDR3 protein: CASSGGGTQYF; CDR3 DNA: TGCGCCAGCAGTGGCGGTGGGACCCAGTACTTC
V gene: TRBV15; J gene: TRBJ1-1; clone size: once; D gene: .; CDR3 protein: CATSRDRSGARTEAFF; CDR3 DNA: TGTGCCACCAGCAGAGATAGATCAGGGGCGAGAACTGAAGCTTTCTTT
V gene: TRBV7-2; J gene: TRBJ1-2; clone size: few; D gene: TRBD1; CDR3 protein: CASSPDRVGYTF; CDR3 DNA: TGTGCCAGCAGCCCGGACAGGGTCGGCTACACCTTC
V gene: TRBV25-1; J gene: TRBJ1-2; clone size: .; D gene: .; CDR3 protein: CASSPEGVRKDGYTF; CDR3 DNA: TGTGCCAGCAGTCCTGAGGGGGTCAGGAAGGATGGCTACACCTTC
V gene: TRBV9; J gene: TRBJ1-4; clone size: once; D gene: .; CDR3 protein: CASSVGNSPLEKLFF; CDR3 DNA: TGTGCCAGCAGCGTAGGAAACAGCCCCCTTGAAAAACTGTTTTTT
V gene: TRBV10-2; J gene: TRBJ2-1; clone size: .; D gene: .; CDR3 protein: CASSAASSNEQFF; CDR3 DNA: TGCGCCAGCAGTGCTGCTAGCTCAAATGAGCAGTTCTTC
V gene: TRBV27; J gene: TRBJ2-2; clone size: .; D gene: .; CDR3 protein: CASSLLGQNTGELFF; CDR3 DNA: TGTGCCAGCAGTTTATTGGGCCAGAACACCGGGGAGCTGTTTTTT
V gene: TRBV30; J gene: TRBJ1-4; clone size: .; D gene: .; CDR3 protein: CAWSPGQGEKLFF; CDR3 DNA: TGTGCCTGGAGCCCGGGACAAGGAGAAAAACTGTTTTTT
V gene: TRBV6-5; J gene: TRBJ2-7; clone size: .; D gene: TRBD2; CDR3 protein: CASSYRSGGPYEQYF; CDR3 DNA: TGTGCCAGCAGTTACCGGTCGGGAGGGCCGTACGAGCAGTACTTC
V gene: TRBV6-5; J gene: TRBJ1-1; clone size: .; D gene: TRBD1; CDR3 protein: CASSYAGTGNTEAFF; CDR3 DNA: TGTGCCAGCAGTTACGCCGGGACAGGGAACACTGAAGCTTTCTTT
V gene: TRBV7-7; J gene: TRBJ2-1; clone size: .; D gene: .; CDR3 protein: CASSISSYNEQFF; CDR3 DNA: TGTGCCAGCAGCATTAGCTCCTACAATGAGCAGTTCTTC
V gene: TRBV5-6; J gene: TRBJ1-1; clone size: .; D gene: TRBD1; CDR3 protein: CASSHGTGGESGRDTEAFF; CDR3 DNA: TGTGCCAGCAGCCATGGGACAGGGGGCGAGTCGGGGCGGGACACTGAAGCTTTCTTT
V gene: TRBV23-1; J gene: TRBJ2-5; clone size: .; D gene: TRBD1; CDR3 protein: CASSQLLLGQGAGETQYF; CDR3 DNA: TGCGCCAGCAGTCAGTTACTCCTGGGACAGGGGGCTGGAGAGACCCAGTACTTC
V gene: TRBV7-3; J gene: TRBJ2-4; clone size: .; D gene: .; CDR3 protein: CASSLPPQGAGENIQYF; CDR3 DNA: TGTGCCAGCAGCCTTCCCCCCCAAGGGGCTGGCGAAAACATTCAGTACTTC
V gene: TRBV28; J gene: TRBJ2-7; clone size: .; D gene: .; CDR3 protein: CASSPPYYEQYF; CDR3 DNA: TGTGCCAGCAGTCCCCCTTACTACGAGCAGTACTTC
V gene: TRBV6-1; J gene: TRBJ1-5; clone size: .; D gene: TRBD1; CDR3 protein: CASSESDRGNQPQHF; CDR3 DNA: TGTGCCAGCAGTGAATCGGACAGGGGGAACCAGCCCCAGCATTTT
V gene: TRBV7-9; J gene: TRBJ2-3; clone size: .; D gene: TRBD1; CDR3 protein: CASSRTGPSTDTQYF; CDR3 DNA: TGTGCCAGCAGTCGGACAGGACCTAGCACAGATACGCAGTATTTT
V gene: TRBV5-4; J gene: TRBJ1-4; clone size: .; D gene: .; CDR3 protein: CASSGGAGEEKLFF; CDR3 DNA: TGTGCCAGCAGCGGCGGGGCTGGGGAGGAAAAACTGTTTTTT
V gene: TRBV9; J gene: TRBJ2-5; clone size: once; D gene: .; CDR3 protein: CASSALATQETQYF; CDR3 DNA: TGTGCCAGCAGCGCGCTAGCGACCCAAGAGACCCAGTACTTC